Listed below are T cell receptor beta chains from one sample, sequenced in a study of T cells after yellow fever vaccination. TCRdb processed the 5' RACE reads anew with MiXCR; each CDR3 protein has one entry. The sample yields about 500,000 distinct CDR3 sequences, less than 20% seen once. The sequenced sample was PBMCs, obtained 5 days after the first yellow fever vaccination. The receptors stem from a man aged 18 to 30 who received the YFV17D yellow fever vaccine. The conserved cysteine and the conserved F or W are not part of the CDR3 here. D genes are given only for firm matches. Clone size is not always given. Where it is, it says once, few, many or a class for expanded clones.

V	J	size	D	CDR3
TRBV5-1	TRBJ1-3	.	.	ASSHLGKNSGNTIY
TRBV5-8	TRBJ2-1	few	TRBD1	ASSLVQGTGL
TRBV12-3/TRBV12-4	TRBJ2-5	.	.	ASRPSGTSWGQY
TRBV6-5	TRBJ1-3	few	.	ASSYSPGLGNTIY
TRBV6-1	TRBJ1-5	.	.	ASSVGTSNQPQH
TRBV7-2	TRBJ2-3	many	.	ASSLGNGDTQY
TRBV10-3	TRBJ1-2	few	TRBD1	AISESGQGDSGT
TRBV28	TRBJ2-5	few	.	ASSRAQRETQY
TRBV27	TRBJ1-2	.	.	ASSLSGRYET
TRBV29-1	TRBJ1-1	few	.	SVEDRHMNTEAF
TRBV5-1	TRBJ1-1	few	.	ASSLFQGFRDTEAF
TRBV5-1	TRBJ2-2	few	.	ASSLVVSNTGELF
TRBV12-3/TRBV12-4	TRBJ1-5	many	.	ASSLLYQPQH
TRBV7-3	TRBJ2-1	few	.	ASSNLESNEQF
TRBV7-9	TRBJ1-2	few	TRBD1	ASIPFDRVYGYT
TRBV14	TRBJ2-2	.	TRBD1	ASSQDMRGQVNTGELF
TRBV18	TRBJ1-1	.	.	ASSPLGDSAEAF
TRBV12-3/TRBV12-4	TRBJ2-3	few	TRBD2	ASQDGGDTDTQY
TRBV6-1	TRBJ1-1	.	.	ASSEWGRGTEAF
TRBV20-1	TRBJ2-7	.	.	SARATGLDYEQY
TRBV5-1	TRBJ2-4	.	.	ASSLAEVGNIQY
TRBV4-1	TRBJ1-5	.	.	ASSQVRAGPAPQH
TRBV20-1	TRBJ1-3	few	.	SAVLNPGNTIY
TRBV5-5	TRBJ1-1	.	.	ASSLGTWAAF
TRBV20-1	TRBJ2-5	.	.	SAPQGVETQY
TRBV5-4	TRBJ2-1	.	TRBD1	ASSLVTGILGEQF
TRBV4-3	TRBJ1-6	.	TRBD1	ASSLLGTGGNSPLH
TRBV24-1	TRBJ2-3	.	.	ATSEKATDTQY
TRBV3-1	TRBJ1-4	few	.	ASSPEAVPNEKLF
TRBV7-9	TRBJ2-7	.	.	ASSTIGLVQQY
TRBV28	TRBJ2-3	few	.	ASRLPQGGTDTQY
TRBV4-3	TRBJ1-2	.	.	ASSQVEQDLGYGYT
TRBV27	TRBJ2-6	once	TRBD1	ASSMRTGAGANVLT
TRBV28	TRBJ1-2	.	.	ASSLYLEPRGYT
TRBV10-3	TRBJ2-2	.	TRBD2	AISEPGGREPF
TRBV5-4	TRBJ2-1	few	TRBD1	ASSLEGQGIRATRF
TRBV6-1	TRBJ2-1	.	TRBD2	ASRATSGGSFYNEQF
TRBV14	TRBJ2-2	once	TRBD1	ASSHHPGQGSTGELF
TRBV9	TRBJ2-1	many	.	ASSVGGRLAKRNEQF
TRBV6-6	TRBJ2-2	many	.	ASSYSYTGELF
TRBV18	TRBJ2-6	.	.	ASSPGQPSSGANVLT
TRBV20-1	TRBJ1-4	few	TRBD1	SAKDRGNEKLF
TRBV27	TRBJ1-1	once	TRBD1	ASSPRTGWAEAF
TRBV5-4	TRBJ2-3	few	TRBD2	ASTLREADTQY
TRBV15	TRBJ1-5	few	TRBD1	ATSMTGVQPQH
TRBV5-1	TRBJ2-3	.	.	ASSLGRQYTDTQY
TRBV29-1	TRBJ2-2	few	.	SAEQGLNTGELF
TRBV5-1	TRBJ2-1	.	TRBD2	ASSSSGGTGNEQF
TRBV7-9	TRBJ2-3	.	.	ASSRDRRKMITQY
TRBV20-1	TRBJ2-1	few	.	SADGKTYNEQF
TRBV29-1	TRBJ1-3	.	.	SVVEGHSGNTIY
TRBV30	TRBJ2-5	.	.	AWRQGQETQY
TRBV7-2	TRBJ2-2	few	.	ASSTGLTGELF
TRBV6-2/TRBV6-3	TRBJ2-7	.	TRBD2	ASNVGGKTYEQY
TRBV13	TRBJ1-1	.	.	ASSLGIGAGWSAEAF
TRBV6-1	TRBJ1-5	.	TRBD1	ASSQGQPSNQPQH
TRBV27	TRBJ1-2	.	.	ASSLNPVRGYT
TRBV12-5	TRBJ1-6	few	TRBD1	ASGLAKPGQGPNSPLH
TRBV7-9	TRBJ1-6	few	.	ASSLGEPPLH
TRBV20-1	TRBJ1-1	.	.	SARVGGSTEAF